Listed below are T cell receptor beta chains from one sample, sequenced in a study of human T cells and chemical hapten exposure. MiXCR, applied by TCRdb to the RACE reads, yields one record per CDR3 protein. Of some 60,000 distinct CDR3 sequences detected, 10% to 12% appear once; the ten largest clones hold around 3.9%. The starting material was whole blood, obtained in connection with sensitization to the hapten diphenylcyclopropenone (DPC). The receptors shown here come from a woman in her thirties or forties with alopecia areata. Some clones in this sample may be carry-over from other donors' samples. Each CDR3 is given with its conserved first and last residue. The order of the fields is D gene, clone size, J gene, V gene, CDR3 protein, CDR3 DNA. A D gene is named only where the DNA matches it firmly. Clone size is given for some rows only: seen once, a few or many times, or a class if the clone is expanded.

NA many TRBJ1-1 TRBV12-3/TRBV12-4 CASNWGGARNTEAFF TGTGCCAGCAATTGGGGAGGGGCCCGGAACACTGAAGCTTTCTTT
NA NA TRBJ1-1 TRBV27 CASSYMGNTEAFF TGTGCCAGCAGTTACATGGGAAACACTGAAGCTTTCTTT
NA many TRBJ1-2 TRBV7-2 CASSWGLGQGRVNYGYTF TGTGCCAGCAGCTGGGGCTTAGGGCAGGGCCGAGTGAACTATGGCTACACCTTC
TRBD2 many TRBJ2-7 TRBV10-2 CASSSNSGTSSEQYF TGCGCCAGCAGTTCAAATTCCGGGACTAGCAGCGAGCAGTACTTC
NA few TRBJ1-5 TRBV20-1 CSARLGNQPQHF TGCAGTGCTAGATTAGGCAATCAGCCCCAGCATTTT
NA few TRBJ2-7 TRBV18 CASSVGVYEQYF TGTGCCAGCTCGGTGGGGGTCTACGAGCAGTACTTC
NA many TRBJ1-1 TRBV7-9 CASSLVGGHGTEAFF TGTGCCAGCAGCTTAGTAGGGGGGCATGGCACTGAAGCTTTCTTT
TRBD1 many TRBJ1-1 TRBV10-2 CASSDSRGEGTEAFF TGCGCCAGCAGTGACTCCAGGGGGGAGGGTACTGAAGCTTTCTTT
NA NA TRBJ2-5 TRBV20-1 CSASIPGALGTQYF TGCAGTGCTAGCATTCCAGGGGCCCTCGGGACCCAGTACTTC
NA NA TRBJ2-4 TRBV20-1 CSASEQRLAKNIQYF TGCAGTGCTAGTGAACAGCGGCTAGCCAAAAACATTCAGTACTTC
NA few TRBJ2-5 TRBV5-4 CASSSPPPQETQYF TGTGCCAGCAGCTCCCCGCCGCCTCAAGAGACCCAGTACTTC
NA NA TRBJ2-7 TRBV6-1 CASRDIDWGQYF TGTGCCAGCAGGGATATAGACTGGGGGCAGTACTTC
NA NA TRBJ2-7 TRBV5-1 CASSLGQPSEQYF TGCGCCAGCAGCTTGGGACAGCCCAGCGAGCAGTACTTT
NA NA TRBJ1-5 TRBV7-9 CASSRQDNQPQHF TGTGCCAGCAGTAGACAAGACAATCAGCCCCAGCATTTT
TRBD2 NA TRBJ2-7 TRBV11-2 CASSLRTSGRVYEQYF TGTGCCAGCAGCTTAAGGACTAGCGGGAGGGTCTACGAGCAGTACTTC
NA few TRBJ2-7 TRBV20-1 CSARDGGAGSWREQYF TGCAGTGCTAGAGATGGGGGGGCGGGCTCGTGGCGGGAGCAGTACTTC
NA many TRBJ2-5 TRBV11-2 CASSLDWSSQETQYF TGTGCCAGCAGCTTAGATTGGAGCAGCCAAGAGACCCAGTACTTC
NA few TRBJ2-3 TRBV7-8 CASSRSRKDTQYF TGTGCCAGCAGCCGGTCCCGGAAGGATACGCAGTATTTT
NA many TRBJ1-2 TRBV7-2 CASSLSQTKSDGYTF TGTGCCAGCAGCTTATCTCAGACGAAGAGCGATGGCTACACCTTC
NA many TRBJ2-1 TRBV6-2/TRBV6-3 CASTLPGGGGRYNEQFF TGTGCCAGCACCCTACCCGGCGGCGGAGGGCGCTACAATGAGCAGTTCTTC
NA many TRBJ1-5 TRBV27 CASSLSPGGDQPQHF TGTGCCAGCAGTTTATCTCCGGGTGGCGATCAGCCCCAGCATTTT
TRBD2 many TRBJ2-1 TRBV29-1 CSVPQAGVHPYNEQFF TGCAGCGTCCCCCAGGCGGGAGTCCATCCCTACAATGAGCAGTTCTTC
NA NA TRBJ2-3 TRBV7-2 CASSLAGGFPSTDTQYF TGTGCCAGCAGCTTAGCGGGGGGCTTCCCTAGCACAGATACGCAGTATTTT
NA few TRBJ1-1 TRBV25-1 CASKRGGQNTEAFF TGTGCCAGCAAAAGGGGGGGCCAGAACACTGAAGCTTTCTTT
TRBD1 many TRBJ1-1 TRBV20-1 CSATRQGGNTEAFF TGCAGTGCTACTAGACAGGGAGGGAACACTGAAGCTTTCTTT
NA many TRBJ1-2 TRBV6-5 CASSYGGPIRGGYTF TGTGCCAGCAGTTACGGAGGACCCATTCGGGGTGGCTACACCTTC